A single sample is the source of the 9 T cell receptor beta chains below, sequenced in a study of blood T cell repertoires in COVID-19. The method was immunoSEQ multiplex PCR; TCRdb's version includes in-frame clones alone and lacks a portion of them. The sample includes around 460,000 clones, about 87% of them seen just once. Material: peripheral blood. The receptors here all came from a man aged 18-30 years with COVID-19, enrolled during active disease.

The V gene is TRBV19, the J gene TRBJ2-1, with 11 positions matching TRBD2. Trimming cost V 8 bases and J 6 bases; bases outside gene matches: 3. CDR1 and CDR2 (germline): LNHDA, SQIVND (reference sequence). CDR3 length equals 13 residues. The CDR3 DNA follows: TGTGCCAGTCATAGCGGGGGGGCCAATGAGCAGTTCTTC. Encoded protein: CASHSGGANEQFF. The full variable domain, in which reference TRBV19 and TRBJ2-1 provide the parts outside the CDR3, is DGGITQSPKYLFRKEGQNVTLSCEQNLNHDAMYWYRQDPGQGLRLIYYSQIVNDFQKGDIAEGYSVSREKKESFPLTVTSAQKNPTAFYLCASHSGGANEQFFGPGTRLTVL.

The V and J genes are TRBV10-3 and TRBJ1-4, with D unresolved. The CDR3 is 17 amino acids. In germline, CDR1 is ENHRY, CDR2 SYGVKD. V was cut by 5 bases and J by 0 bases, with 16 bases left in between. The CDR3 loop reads CAISPWLAVATNEKLFF. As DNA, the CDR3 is TGTGCCATCAGTCCTTGGCTAGCCGTTGCAACTAATGAAAAACTGTTTTTT.

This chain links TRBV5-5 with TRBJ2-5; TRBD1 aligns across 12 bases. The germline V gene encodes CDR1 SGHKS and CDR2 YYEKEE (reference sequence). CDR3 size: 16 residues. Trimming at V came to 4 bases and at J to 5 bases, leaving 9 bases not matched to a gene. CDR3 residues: CASSEGQGAILETQYF. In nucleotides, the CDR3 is TGTGCCAGCAGCGAGGGACAGGGGGCGATATTGGAGACCCAGTACTTC.

CDR3 sequence: CASSYLPGQGAYTQYF. The CDR3 DNA reads TGTGCCAGCAGTTACCTCCCGGGACAGGGGGCGTATACGCAGTATTTT. The rearrangement joins TRBV6-5 to TRBJ2-3; the match to TRBD1 covers 12 bases. The germline CDR1 and CDR2 sequences are MNHEY and SVGAGI. Trimming took 2 bases from V and 7 from J; bases not matched to a gene: 7. The CDR3 covers 16 residues.

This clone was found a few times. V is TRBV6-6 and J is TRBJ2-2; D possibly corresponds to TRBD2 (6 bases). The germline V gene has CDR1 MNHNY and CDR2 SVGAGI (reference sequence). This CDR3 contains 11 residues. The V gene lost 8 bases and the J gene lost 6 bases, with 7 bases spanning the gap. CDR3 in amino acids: CASGEAGELFF. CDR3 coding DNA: TGTGCCAGCGGGGAGGCCGGGGAGCTGTTTTTT.

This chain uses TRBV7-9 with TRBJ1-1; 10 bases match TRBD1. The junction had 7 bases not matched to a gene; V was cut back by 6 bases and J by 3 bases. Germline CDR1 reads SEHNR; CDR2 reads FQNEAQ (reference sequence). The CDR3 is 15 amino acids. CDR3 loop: CASRPLTGGYTEAFF. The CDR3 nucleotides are TGTGCCAGCAGACCCCTGACAGGGGGCTACACTGAAGCTTTCTTT. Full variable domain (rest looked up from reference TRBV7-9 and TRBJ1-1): DTGVSQNPRHKITKRGQNVTFRCDPISEHNRLYWYRQTLGQGPEFLTYFQNEAQLEKSRLLSDRFSAERPKGSFSTLEIQRTEQGDSAMYLCASRPLTGGYTEAFFGQGTRLTVV.

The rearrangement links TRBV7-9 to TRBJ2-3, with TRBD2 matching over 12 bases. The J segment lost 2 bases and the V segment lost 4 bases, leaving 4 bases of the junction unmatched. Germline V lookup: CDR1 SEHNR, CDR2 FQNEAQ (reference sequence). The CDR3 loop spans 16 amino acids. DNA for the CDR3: TGTGCCAGCAGCTACCGACTAGCGGGGGCCACAGATACGCAGTATTTT. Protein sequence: CASSYRLAGATDTQYF.

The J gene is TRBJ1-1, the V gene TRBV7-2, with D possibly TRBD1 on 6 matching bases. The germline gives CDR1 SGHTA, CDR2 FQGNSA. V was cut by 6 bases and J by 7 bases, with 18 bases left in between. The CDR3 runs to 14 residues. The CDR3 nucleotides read TGTGCCAGCAGTCGCCCCAGGGGTCTTAGTGAAGCTTTCTTT. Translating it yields CASSRPRGLSEAFF. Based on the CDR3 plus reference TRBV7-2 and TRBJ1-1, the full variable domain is GAGVSQSPSNKVTEKGKDVELRCDPISGHTALYWYRQSLGQGLEFLIYFQGNSAPDKSGLPSDRFSAERTGGSVSTLTIQRTQQEDSAVYLCASSRPRGLSEAFFGQGTRLTVV.

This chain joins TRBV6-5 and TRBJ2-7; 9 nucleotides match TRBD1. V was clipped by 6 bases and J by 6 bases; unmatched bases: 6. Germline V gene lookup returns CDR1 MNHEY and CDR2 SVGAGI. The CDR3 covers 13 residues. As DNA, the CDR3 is TGTGCCAGCAGGGGGACAGGGATGGGCGAGCAGTACTTC. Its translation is CASRGTGMGEQYF.